These 20 T cell receptor beta chains came from one sample sequenced in a study of T cells in Graves' hyperthyroidism and ophthalmopathy. What was amplified from RNA transcripts were TCR beta CDR3 regions. In the first-round RT-PCR of the TCR CDR3, the HTBI primer set was used. TCRdb called the multiplex PCR reads again in MiXCR, with one record for every CDR3 protein. The repertoire holds some 550,000 distinct CDR3 sequences, around 21% seen once, with about 25% in the top ten. Sequencing was performed on blood. These receptors all stem from a man younger than 35 with Graves' hyperthyroidism.

This clonotype was counted at least ten times. This chain connects TRBV6-1 to TRBJ1-5, with D unresolved. There are 15 residues in the CDR3. Germline V gives CDR1 MNHNS, CDR2 SASEGT. Trimming took off 6 bases at V and 0 bases at J, with 12 bases between the two ends. The CDR3 region has the DNA TGTGCCAGCAGCCTTGACGTGGATAGCAATCAGCCCCAGCATTTT. Its translation: CASSLDVDSNQPQHF.

The rearrangement uses TRBV20-1 and TRBJ2-5, with 12 bases matching TRBD1. J gave up 4 bases and V 6 bases, and 9 bases lay outside the gene matches. The CDR3 is made up of 15 amino acids. The germline gives CDR1 DFQATT, CDR2 SNEGSKA (reference sequence). The CDR3 sequence: CSAPTGTGGRETQYF. The CDR3 coding sequence is TGCAGTGCACCTACCGGGACAGGGGGCCGAGAGACCCAGTACTTC.

The genes are TRBV11-2 and TRBJ1-1; no clear D. The CDR3 totals 14 residues. The V and J ends lost 4 bases and 3 bases respectively, with 12 bases between them. Germline V lookup: CDR1 SGHAT, CDR2 FQNNGV. CDR3 loop: CASSSRAWDTEAFF. CDR3 coding DNA: TGTGCCAGCAGCTCCCGGGCATGGGACACTGAAGCTTTCTTT. Variable domain in full (rest from reference TRBV11-2 and TRBJ1-1): EAGVAQSPRYKIIEKRQSVAFWCNPISGHATLYWYQQILGQGPKLLIQFQNNGVVDDSQLPKDRFSAERLKGVDSTLKIQPAKLEDSAVYLCASSSRAWDTEAFFGQGTRLTVV.

This clonotype was seen ten or more times. The rearrangement uses TRBV20-1 and TRBJ2-5; D ambiguous. Germline CDR1 DFQATT, CDR2 SNEGSKA (reference sequence). The CDR3 is 12 amino acids. V was cut by 2 bases and J by 5 bases, with 9 bases left in between. DNA of the CDR3: TGCAGTGCTAGACCTGAGTGGGAGACCCAGTACTTC. Amino acid sequence: CSARPEWETQYF.

The sample holds many counts of this clonotype. V and J are TRBV2 and TRBJ2-7; the match to TRBD1 covers 7 bases. CDR3 length: 13 amino acids. The J segment lost 2 bases and the V segment lost 8 bases, leaving 6 bases of the junction unmatched. Per germline, CDR1 SNHLY and CDR2 FYNNEI. The CDR3 DNA is TGTGCCAGCGGGGACAGTACAACCTACGAGCAGTACTTC. This translates into CASGDSTTYEQYF.

Points on this clonotype: The limits of the CDR3 on the DNA are not certain, so only TCRdb's listed CDR3 is given. The chain employs TRBV6-9 and TRBJ2-4; the tabulated D call, TRBD1, remains unverified against the DNA. CDR1 MNHGY and CDR2 SVAAGI come from the germline V gene. The CDR3 length is 12 residues, termini included. The CDR3 spells CASMFGGGIKYF.

This clonotype was counted ten times or more. The chain carries TRBV6-1 and TRBJ1-5; D uncertain. CDR1 and CDR2 (germline): MNHNS, SASEGT. Trimming left V 6 bases short and J 0 bases short, with 15 bases between. The CDR3 sequence is 16 residues long. The DNA of the CDR3 is TGTGCCAGCAGGGCAGGAAATCGGTATAGCAATCAGCCCCAGCATTTT. This codes for CASRAGNRYSNQPQHF.

This clonotype was observed a few times. One base away lies a much larger clone, so this may be a sequencing read error. The chain couples TRBV5-5 to TRBJ1-2; D perhaps matches TRBD1 (5 bases). The CDR3 has 15 amino acids. Germline values: CDR1 SGHKS, CDR2 YYEKEE (reference sequence). The CDR3 nucleotides read TGTGACAGCAGCCTGGGCCGGGGGATTAACTATGGCTACACCTTC. Amino acids: CDSSLGRGINYGYTF.

Concerning this clonotype itself: The conserved phenylalanine or tryptophan is not found at the CDR3 terminus, so this likely reflects a read error. CDR3 in amino acids: CASSFGKTYEQYL. CDR3 nucleotides: TGTGCCAGCAGTTTCGGCAAGACCTACGAGCAGTACCTC. V and J are TRBV12-3 or TRBV12-4 and TRBJ2-7; D not certain. The V and J ends lost 3 bases and 2 bases respectively, with 8 bases between them. This CDR3 comprises 13 residues.

Worth noting for this clonotype: Possible read error: a much larger clone is one base away. The V call is TRBV13, the J call TRBJ1-5; a possible D gene is TRBD1 (6 bases). This CDR3 comprises 15 residues. CDR1 PRHDT and CDR2 FYEKMQ come from the germline V gene (reference sequence). V was cut by 2 bases and J by 4 bases, with 12 bases left in between. CDR3: CASSLNGGLNQPQHF. CDR3 nucleotides: TGTGCCAGCAGCTTAAACGGGGGGCTAAATCAGCCCCAGCATTTT.

This clonotype was counted many times. The rearrangement joins TRBV6-1 to TRBJ2-5; 12 bases line up with TRBD2. Germline CDR1 and CDR2: MNHNS and SASEGT. Trimming removed 3 bases from V and 2 bases from J; junction bases left unmatched: 4. This CDR3 contains 16 residues. The CDR3 DNA is TGTGCCAGCAGTGAGACTAGCGGGGGATCTCAAGAGACCCAGTACTTC. This encodes CASSETSGGSQETQYF.

This clonotype has a handful of counts. V gene TRBV19 combines with J gene TRBJ1-1; D possibly corresponds to TRBD1 (6 bases). Trimming removed 1 base from V and 9 bases from J, with 9 bases in between. This CDR3 spans 12 amino acids. Germline CDR1 and CDR2: LNHDA and SQIVND (reference sequence). This CDR3 is CASSIGGQKAFF. CDR3 in DNA: TGTGCCAGTAGTATAGGCGGACAGAAAGCTTTCTTT.

Ten or more counts support this clonotype. The rearrangement uses TRBV27 and TRBJ2-7; 9 bases match TRBD1. Looked up from germline, CDR1 is MNHEY and CDR2 is SMNVEV (reference sequence). The CDR3 is 13 residues long. The ends lost 6 bases at V and 4 bases at J; junction bases unmatched: 4. Here the CDR3 reads CASRLDRGYEQYF. CDR3 DNA: TGTGCCAGCAGACTAGACAGGGGGTACGAGCAGTACTTC.

The chain links TRBV6-1 to TRBJ2-2, with 12 bases fitting TRBD2. Germline assignment: CDR1 MNHNS and CDR2 SASEGT. The V gene end was trimmed by 3 bases and the J gene end by 4 bases; junction bases not matched to a gene: 0. CDR3 size: 15 residues. CDR3 sequence (DNA): TGTGCCAGCAGTGAGACTAGCGGGAGCACCGGGGAGCTGTTTTTT. Encoded protein: CASSETSGSTGELFF.

V and J are TRBV5-1 and TRBJ1-1; TRBD1 matches at 7 bases. The CDR3 runs 14 residues. In germline, CDR1 is SGHRS, CDR2 YFSETQ. The trim removed 2 bases at V and 7 bases at J, leaving 8 bases unmatched. CDR3 sequence reads: CASSLSWDSLEAFF. CDR3 nucleotide sequence: TGCGCCAGCAGCTTAAGCTGGGACAGTCTTGAAGCTTTCTTT.

This clonotype was observed once. Germline and junction disagree at one end, which may indicate a read error. V usage is TRBV6-5 and J usage is TRBJ2-7, with D perhaps matching TRBD2 (5 bases). This CDR3 has 15 amino acids. Germline assignment: CDR1 MNHEY and CDR2 SVGAGI. The CDR3 protein is CASSYSTIGADDQYF. The CDR3 DNA follows: TGTGCCAGCAGTTACTCAACTATCGGAGCGGACGATCAGTACTTC.

This clonotype was observed at least ten times. The chain uses TRBV6-1 and TRBJ1-5; maybe TRBD1 (5 bases). CDR3 length: 14 amino acids. CDR1 and CDR2 (germline): MNHNS, SASEGT. V was pared by 5 bases and J by 9 bases, with 17 bases between. The CDR3 DNA sequence: TGTGCCAGCAGTCCCCATACGGGCGGGGGGCCCCAGCATTTT. It specifies CASSPHTGGGPQHF.

The rearrangement links TRBV19 to TRBJ2-2; D perhaps matches TRBD1 (6 bases). Deletions cut 5 bases from V and 5 bases from J, with 12 bases between. The germline V gene has CDR1 LNHDA and CDR2 SQIVND (reference sequence). This CDR3 has 14 residues. The CDR3 DNA follows: TGTGCCAGTAGTGTTTACAGGGAAACCGGGGAGCTGTTTTTT. Translating it yields CASSVYRETGELFF. Drawing the rest from reference TRBV19 and TRBJ2-2, the complete variable domain is DGGITQSPKYLFRKEGQNVTLSCEQNLNHDAMYWYRQDPGQGLRLIYYSQIVNDFQKGDIAEGYSVSREKKESFPLTVTSAQKNPTAFYLCASSVYRETGELFFGEGSRLTVL.

This clonotype was detected ten times or more. The chain employs TRBV28 and TRBJ2-4; no clear D. V shed 4 bases and J shed 2 bases, with 6 bases lying between them. CDR1 and CDR2 from the germline V gene are MDHEN and SYDVKM. This CDR3 has 13 amino acids. CDR3 protein: CASSSGPKNIQYF. In DNA form, the CDR3 reads TGTGCCAGCAGTTCCGGACCCAAAAACATTCAGTACTTC.

This clonotype was detected ten times or more. In DNA, the CDR3 is TGTGCCAGCAGTTATCAGGGGACCGGGGAGCTGTTTTTT. Encoded protein: CASSYQGTGELFF. The V call is TRBV27, the J call TRBJ2-2, with TRBD1 as a possible D gene (6 bases). The germline gives CDR1 MNHEY, CDR2 SMNVEV (reference sequence). Trimming stripped 4 bases from V and 5 bases from J, with 8 bases between. The CDR3 length is 13 residues.